The 14 T cell receptor beta chains below come from one sample, sequenced in a study of T cell repertoires in cytomegalovirus infection. Their cognate antigens are unknown. MiXCR, applied by TCRdb to the reads, yields one record per CDR3 protein. Of 50,000 to 55,000 distinct CDR3 sequences detected, roughly 20% appear once; the ten largest clones hold approximately 25%. The sequences come from CD8+ T cells from cultured PBMCs, collected from culture after CMV antigen stimulation. The origin of the receptors is a human donor in good health (CMV status not recorded). Some clones in this sample may be carry-over from other donors' samples.

The J gene is TRBJ1-1, the V gene TRBV10-3; TRBD1 agrees at 9 bases. Unmatched junction bases numbered 6, after V lost 11 bases and J lost 5 bases. The germline V gene has CDR1 ENHRY and CDR2 SYGVKD. The CDR3 is 12 amino acids. The CDR3 coding sequence is TGTGCCGCCGGGACAGGGAGGACTGAAGCTTTCTTT. Its translation is CAAGTGRTEAFF.

This clonotype was observed a handful of times. V gene TRBV7-7 combines with J gene TRBJ2-7; D is uncertain. The CDR3 has 12 amino acids. V lost 0 bases, J lost 4 bases, and 4 bases lay in between. Germline V gene lookup returns CDR1 SSHAT and CDR2 FNYEAQ (reference sequence). CDR3 sequence: CASSLATYEQYF. Here the CDR3 DNA reads TGTGCCAGCAGCTTAGCAACATACGAGCAGTACTTC.

V is TRBV9 and J is TRBJ2-1, with TRBD2 matching over 7 bases. Germline values: CDR1 SGDLS, CDR2 YYNGEE. Losses at the gene ends were 0 bases for V and 6 bases for J; bases not matched to a gene: 15. The CDR3 length is 18 residues. The CDR3 DNA is TGTGCCAGCAGCGTAGACGTTGGAGGGTCGGGAGGAGGCAATGAGCAGTTCTTC. This codes for CASSVDVGGSGGGNEQFF.

The chain uses TRBV11-3 and TRBJ2-7; the D gene is possibly TRBD2 (6 bases). V gave up 1 base and J gave up 3 bases, with 10 bases separating them. The CDR3 is 14 residues long. Germline V gives CDR1 SGHNT, CDR2 YENEEA. This chain's CDR3 is CASSLVGSFYEQYF. The CDR3 DNA reads as TGTGCCAGCAGCTTAGTCGGGAGTTTCTACGAGCAGTACTTC.

Only a few counts were recorded for this clonotype. The V gene is TRBV20-1, the J gene TRBJ1-1; 7 nucleotides match TRBD1. The germline gives CDR1 DFQATT, CDR2 SNEGSKA (reference sequence). The V and J ends lost 2 bases and 1 base, in that order; junction bases with no gene match: 1. This CDR3 contains 13 residues. CDR3 DNA sequence: TGCAGTGCTAGAACAGGGGAGAACACTGAAGCTTTCTTT. Translation gives CSARTGENTEAFF.

In this sample, this clonotype turned up a few times. The chain combines TRBV12-3 or TRBV12-4 with TRBJ2-2; TRBD2 agrees at 14 bases. J lost 4 bases, V lost 6 bases, and 10 bases had no gene match. The CDR3 totals 18 residues. The CDR3 DNA follows: TGTGCCAGCAGACCGGGACTAGCGGGAGTGGATGGCACCGGGGAGCTGTTTTTT. Its protein is CASRPGLAGVDGTGELFF.

With respect to this clonotype: Given the absence of the conserved phenylalanine or tryptophan at the CDR3 end, a read error is likely. The J gene is TRBJ2-1, the V gene TRBV7-3; 10 nucleotides line up with TRBD2. Trimming removed 0 bases from V and 5 bases from J; junction bases left unmatched: 4. This CDR3 is 16 amino acids long. From germline, CDR1 is SGHTA and CDR2 FQGTGA. CDR3: CASSLTSGGVDNEQFL. CDR3 in DNA: TGTGCCAGCAGCTTAACAAGCGGGGGGGTTGACAATGAGCAGTTCTTA.

This clonotype came up a few times. The genes are TRBV4-1 and TRBJ2-2; possibly TRBD1 for D (5 bases). CDR1 MGHRA and CDR2 YSYEKL come from the germline V gene. The CDR3 has 16 residues. Trimming removed 0 bases from V and 3 bases from J, with 11 bases in between. CDR3 in amino acids: CASSQEVETDTGELFF. CDR3 coding DNA: TGCGCCAGCAGCCAAGAAGTAGAGACAGACACCGGGGAGCTGTTTTTT.

The V call is TRBV27, the J call TRBJ2-2; tentatively, D is TRBD1 (5 bases). The V gene lost 3 bases and the J gene lost 3 bases, with 17 bases spanning the gap. Germline CDR1 and CDR2: MNHEY and SMNVEV (reference sequence). The CDR3 contains 17 residues. The CDR3 is CASSFLDNWVDTGELFF. DNA for the CDR3: TGTGCCAGCAGTTTTCTGGACAACTGGGTTGACACCGGGGAGCTGTTTTTT.

This clonotype was counted between two and nine times. This rearrangement joins TRBV27 to TRBJ2-1; D is unresolved. V lost 5 bases to trimming and J lost 4 bases, with 9 bases between them. CDR1 and CDR2 (germline): MNHEY, SMNVEV (reference sequence). The CDR3 contains 13 residues. CDR3 coding DNA: TGTGCCAGCAGTCCGGACGGTTACAATGAGCAGTTCTTC. Its protein product is CASSPDGYNEQFF.

As regards this clonotype: With a much larger clone just one base away, this may be a read error. CDR3 nucleotides: TGTGCCAGCAGTTACAATGAGCAGTTCTTC. Its translation: CASSYNEQFF. The chain has TRBV7-2 and TRBJ2-1, with unresolved D. Trimming took off 6 bases at V and 4 bases at J, with 1 base between the two ends. This CDR3 contains 10 residues. Germline V gene data show CDR1 as SGHTA and CDR2 as FQGNSA.

This clonotype showed up just a few times. The chain couples TRBV7-2 to TRBJ2-7; D call uncertain. V shed 4 bases and J shed 3 bases, with 10 bases lying between them. The CDR3 totals 13 residues. The V gene's germline CDR1 is SGHTA and CDR2 FQGNSA. The CDR3 loop is CASSSGLNYEQYF. In DNA, the CDR3 is TGTGCCAGCAGCTCCGGCCTAAACTACGAGCAGTACTTC.

This clonotype was detected only a few times. The chain has TRBV7-2 and TRBJ2-1; TRBD2 agrees at 7 bases. This CDR3 contains 15 residues. The V segment lost 10 bases and the J segment 7 bases; nucleotides outside the gene matches: 16. CDR1 SGHTA and CDR2 FQGNSA come from the germline V gene. The CDR3 is CAKLTSRAEVNEQFF. In nucleotides, the CDR3 is TGTGCCAAACTGACTAGCAGGGCCGAAGTTAATGAGCAGTTCTTC.

This chain links TRBV7-8 with TRBJ1-1; D uncertain. V was shortened by 5 bases and J by 0 bases, with 10 bases between the two germline ends. The CDR3 consists of 14 residues. CDR1 is SGHVS, CDR2 FQNEAQ, per germline. The DNA for the CDR3 is TGTGCCAGCAGCATAAGGTCCATGAACACTGAAGCTTTCTTT. Amino acid sequence: CASSIRSMNTEAFF.